This T cell receptor beta chain was recorded in a study of blood T cell repertoires in COVID-19. This clone was detected only once. Per the original data handling: Nucleated cell counts were estimated from reference gene primer amplification. Sequencing used immunoSEQ multiplex PCR; TCRdb keeps in-frame clones, though not all of them. The DNA was the basis for D and trimming; V, J and clone size are from that table. The table records roughly 300,000 clones, approximately 87% of them present only once. Trimming removed 3 bases at V and 8 bases at J, with 17 bases between. This CDR3 has 15 residues. The germline CDR1 and CDR2 sequences are KGHSH and LQKENI.

The sequenced sample was PBMCs or T cells enriched from blood (not recorded which). The chain links TRBV18 to TRBJ2-1; maybe TRBD1 (5 bases). This receptor was identified in a woman aged 25 to 39 who had recovered from COVID-19. CDR3 bases: TGTGCCAGCTCACCCTACGAATGGGGCAAGGATGAGCAGTTCTTC. It specifies CASSPYEWGKDEQFF.